The clone carrying this T cell receptor beta chain was recorded a few times. Its antigen is not known. Template switching added a universal primer binding site, and final cDNA carried unique molecular identifiers. TCRdb re-derived calls from the 5' RACE reads in MiXCR, one entry per CDR3 protein. Here the sample spans around 450,000 distinct CDR3 sequences, about 14% being singletons. The CDR3 loop spans 18 amino acids. Germline assignment: CDR1 MNHNS and CDR2 SASEGT. The ends were cut back, 6 bases at V and 3 bases at J, with 24 bases in the middle. Healthy Caucasians alone served as donors. These data come from a study of identical twins. Findings and limits, study-wide: Reduced insertions were recorded for abundant cord blood beta clonotypes, with no such pattern in memory repertoires. Twins showed weaker excess sharing in their beta out-of-frame sequences.

This sample also appeared in a second study, on yellow fever vaccine responses in identical twins.

This sequence joins TRBV6-1 and TRBJ2-1, with D possibly being TRBD2 (5 bases). The TCR was taken from a woman aged 18-35 years in good health. The sequenced material came from CD4+ T cells sorted from blood. The CDR3 protein is CASRPFSNDLADYNEQFF. The CDR3 region has the DNA TGTGCCAGCAGGCCCTTTTCTAATGACCTAGCAGACTACAATGAGCAGTTCTTC.